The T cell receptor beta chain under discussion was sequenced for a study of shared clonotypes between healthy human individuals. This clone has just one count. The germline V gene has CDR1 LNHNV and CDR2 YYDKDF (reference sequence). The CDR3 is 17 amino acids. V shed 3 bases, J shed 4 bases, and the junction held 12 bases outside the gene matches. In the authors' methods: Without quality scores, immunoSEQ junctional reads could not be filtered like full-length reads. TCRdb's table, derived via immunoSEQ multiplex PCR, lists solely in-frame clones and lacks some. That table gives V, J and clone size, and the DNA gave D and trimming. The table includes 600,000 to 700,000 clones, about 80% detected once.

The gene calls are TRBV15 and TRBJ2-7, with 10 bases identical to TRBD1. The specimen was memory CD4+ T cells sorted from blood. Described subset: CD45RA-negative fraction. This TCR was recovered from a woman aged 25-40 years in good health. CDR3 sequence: CATSRGTGVHGRYEQYF. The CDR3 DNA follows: TGTGCCACCAGCAGGGGGACAGGGGTCCATGGGCGGTACGAGCAGTACTTC.